A selection of T cell receptor beta chains follows, all from one sample in a study of blood T cell repertoires in COVID-19. Libraries were prepared by immunoSEQ multiplex PCR; TCRdb keeps only in-frame clonotypes and omits some of them. The sample includes about 320,000 clones, around 84% of them seen just once. Sequencing was carried out using PBMCs or T cells enriched from blood (not recorded which). These receptors were obtained from a woman younger than 45 who had been exposed to COVID-19. Each CDR3 is given with its conserved first and last residue. Each record gives: J gene, V gene, D gene, clone size, CDR3 length, CDR3 protein, CDR3 DNA. A D gene is named only where the DNA matches it firmly. Where a row states a size, it is once, few, many or the class of an expanded clone; other rows omit it.

>TRBJ2-1|TRBV4-1|TRBD2|-|16
CASSQGDYQPYNEQFF
TGCGCCAGCAGCCAAGGGGACTATCAGCCCTACAATGAGCAGTTCTTC
>TRBJ2-3|TRBV21-1|-|-|13
CASSKSGTDTQYF
TGTGCCAGCAGCAAATCGGGGACAGATACGCAGTATTTT
>TRBJ2-1|TRBV7-9|TRBD1|-|15
CASSLDRGRWNEQFF
TGTGCCAGCAGCTTAGACAGGGGGCGATGGAATGAGCAGTTCTTC
>TRBJ2-1|TRBV7-2|-|-|16
CASSLATGRRYNEQFF
TGTGCCAGCAGCCTAGCGACAGGGCGACGATATAATGAGCAGTTCTTC
>TRBJ1-1|TRBV19|-|-|14
CASIWRQEATEAFF
TGTGCCAGTATATGGCGACAGGAGGCCACTGAAGCTTTCTTT
>TRBJ1-1|TRBV6-5|-|-|16
CASRYGMGSPLDEAFF
TGTGCCAGCAGATACGGTATGGGCAGCCCTCTGGATGAAGCTTTCTTT
>TRBJ2-3|TRBV24-1|-|once|14
CATSGRDSTDTQYF
TGTGCCACCAGTGGGAGGGACAGCACAGATACGCAGTATTTT
>TRBJ2-7|TRBV28|TRBD2|-|15
CASSLGLAVSYEQYF
TGTGCCAGCAGTTTGGGACTAGCGGTTTCCTACGAGCAGTACTTC
>TRBJ2-7|TRBV2|TRBD2|-|14
CASREIAGAYEQYF
TGTGCCAGCAGGGAGATAGCGGGAGCCTACGAGCAGTACTTC
>TRBJ2-1|TRBV23-1|TRBD1|-|22
CASRPTIYRGRGYLSSYNEQFF
TGCGCCAGCAGACCGACGATATACAGGGGTCGGGGTTACCTGAGCTCCTACAATGAGCAGTTCTTC
>TRBJ1-2|TRBV7-2|TRBD1|-|14
CASSNPSDRGSYTF
TGTGCCAGCAGCAATCCTTCCGACAGGGGTAGCTACACCTTC
>TRBJ1-1|TRBV9|TRBD1|-|15
CASSVTGTANTEAFF
TGTGCCAGCAGCGTCACCGGGACAGCGAACACTGAAGCTTTCTTT
>TRBJ1-1|TRBV28|-|-|15
CASSTTRKSRTEAFF
TGTGCCAGCAGTACGACGAGGAAGTCTAGGACTGAAGCTTTCTTT
>TRBJ2-6|TRBV27|-|-|15
CASSSTASGANVLTF
TGTGCCAGCAGTTCGACAGCGTCTGGGGCCAACGTCCTGACTTTC
>TRBJ1-1|TRBV27|-|-|16
CASSLVGGAGNTEAFF
TGTGCCAGCAGTTTAGTAGGGGGGGCAGGGAACACTGAAGCTTTCTTT
>TRBJ2-7|TRBV10-3|TRBD2|few|14
CAISSNGGAGEQYF
TGTGCCATCAGTTCTAACGGGGGGGCCGGCGAGCAGTACTTC
>TRBJ1-1|TRBV12-3/TRBV12-4|TRBD1|-|13
CASSLTGGKGAFF
TGTGCCAGCAGTCTTACAGGGGGCAAAGGGGCTTTCTTT
>TRBJ1-5|TRBV4-1|-|-|16
CASSQDPGYSNQPQHF
TGCGCCAGCAGCCAAGATCCCGGTTATAGCAATCAGCCCCAGCATTTT
>TRBJ1-5|TRBV6-5|TRBD1|-|14
CASKRDRGNQPQHF
TGTGCCAGCAAACGGGACAGGGGTAATCAGCCCCAGCATTTT
>TRBJ1-4|TRBV5-6|TRBD1|-|15
CASSLRQGKGEKLFF
TGTGCCAGCAGCTTAAGACAGGGGAAGGGTGAAAAACTGTTTTTT
>TRBJ1-5|TRBV19|-|-|16
CASSISGTSVGQPQHF
TGTGCCAGTAGTATCAGCGGGACATCGGTCGGTCAGCCCCAGCATTTT
>TRBJ1-4|TRBV6-6|-|-|19
CASSPPSTGPRKESEKLFF
TGTGCCAGCAGTCCCCCCTCAACAGGGCCTCGTAAAGAGAGTGAAAAACTGTTTTTT
>TRBJ1-2|TRBV7-9|-|-|14
CASTRGEGSDGYTF
TGTGCCAGCACCCGAGGGGAGGGTTCGGACGGCTACACCTTC
>TRBJ2-1|TRBV25-1|TRBD2|-|15
CASSDELAGYNEQFF
TGTGCCAGCAGTGATGAACTAGCGGGGTACAATGAGCAGTTCTTC
>TRBJ2-2|TRBV24-1|-|-|14
CATSGTLNTGELFF
TGTGCCACCAGTGGGACACTCAACACCGGGGAGCTGTTTTTT
>TRBJ1-3|TRBV9|-|once|15
CASSTPGGLGNTIYF
TGTGCCAGCAGCACCCCGGGGGGCCTTGGAAACACCATATATTTT
>TRBJ2-7|TRBV12-3/TRBV12-4|TRBD1|-|13
CASSETGLNEQYF
TGTGCCAGCAGCGAGACAGGGCTAAACGAGCAGTACTTC
>TRBJ1-4|TRBV5-1|-|-|15
CASSLVGPLNEKLFF
TGCGCCAGCAGCTTGGTGGGGCCTTTGAATGAAAAACTGTTTTTT
>TRBJ2-7|TRBV25-1|TRBD1|-|14
CASRDQTGGYEQYF
TGTGCCAGCAGAGACCAGACAGGGGGATACGAGCAGTACTTC
>TRBJ1-1|TRBV2|TRBD1|-|13
CASSRDRVAEAFF
TGTGCCAGCTCCCGGGACAGGGTCGCTGAAGCTTTCTTT
>TRBJ2-6|TRBV25-1|-|few|15
CASSGGVSGANVLTF
TGTGCCAGCAGTGGGGGCGTATCTGGGGCCAACGTCCTGACTTTC
>TRBJ1-2|TRBV7-2|TRBD1|once|16
CASSLVGQGGDYGYTF
TGTGCCAGCAGCTTAGTCGGACAGGGCGGTGACTATGGCTACACCTTC
>TRBJ1-5|TRBV6-2/TRBV6-3|TRBD1|-|15
CASSVTGAFNQPQHF
TGTGCCAGCAGTGTTACAGGGGCGTTTAATCAGCCCCAGCATTTT
>TRBJ1-5|TRBV28|-|once|14
CASSLNPAHQPQHF
TGTGCCAGCAGTTTGAACCCCGCGCATCAGCCCCAGCATTTT
>TRBJ1-2|TRBV2|TRBD1|once|14
CASRDRTSNYGYTF
TGTGCCTCCCGGGACAGGACCTCTAACTATGGCTACACCTTC
>TRBJ2-3|TRBV6-4|TRBD1|many|14
CASSGTGGTDTQYF
TGTGCCAGCAGTGGGACAGGGGGCACAGATACGCAGTATTTT
>TRBJ2-3|TRBV14|-|-|17
CASSQEPDSSSTDTQYF
TGTGCCAGCAGCCAAGAACCGGACAGCTCTAGCACAGATACGCAGTATTTT
>TRBJ2-7|TRBV18|TRBD2|-|15
CASSIPSSGRAEQYF
TGTGCCAGCTCAATTCCGTCTAGCGGGAGGGCCGAGCAGTACTTC
>TRBJ1-2|TRBV30|-|-|16
CAWSTYFGQGGDGYTF
TGTGCCTGGAGTACATACTTCGGGCAGGGCGGGGATGGCTACACCTTC
>TRBJ1-2|TRBV27|-|-|13
CASSSQGQRDYTF
TGTGCCAGCAGTTCACAAGGACAAAGGGACTACACCTTC
>TRBJ1-1|TRBV25-1|TRBD1|-|14
CASSGGVDRGFSFF
TGTGCCAGCAGTGGGGGGGTCGACAGGGGTTTTTCTTTCTTT
>TRBJ1-5|TRBV9|TRBD1|-|15
CASSVEGGVGQPQHF
TGTGCCAGCAGCGTAGAAGGGGGCGTCGGTCAGCCCCAGCATTTT
>TRBJ1-6|TRBV12-3/TRBV12-4|-|-|11
CASSSSSPLHF
TGTGCCAGCAGCTCGAGTTCACCCCTCCACTTT
>TRBJ2-3|TRBV29-1|-|-|13
CSVEAGNSDTQYF
TGCAGCGTTGAAGCAGGGAATTCAGATACGCAGTATTTT